These 8 T cell receptor beta chains came from one sample sequenced in a study of cytomegalovirus exposure and HLA in healthy donors. Use of 60 Vbeta and 13 Jbeta primers characterized the PCR. Some clones are missing from TCRdb's copy, which holds only in-frame ones; the method was immunoSEQ multiplex PCR. This repertoire includes approximately 120,000 clones. Source material: PBMCs. These receptors all stem from a young man in good health and CMV-seronegative.

The genes are TRBV5-1 and TRBJ2-2; 8 nucleotides agree with TRBD2. This CDR3 is built from 15 residues. The J segment lost 7 bases and the V segment lost 6 bases, leaving 11 bases of the junction unmatched. From germline, CDR1 is SGHRS and CDR2 YFSETQ. The CDR3 DNA is TGCGCCAGCACTATGGCGGGAGGAACGAGCGGGGAGCTGTTTTTT. This sequence encodes CASTMAGGTSGELFF.

The chain joins TRBV10-1 to TRBJ2-1; 14 positions match TRBD2. J gave up 7 bases and V 8 bases, and 4 bases lay outside the gene matches. In germline, CDR1 is WNHNN, CDR2 SYGVQD (reference sequence). The CDR3 runs to 14 residues. CDR3 sequence (DNA): TGCGCCAGCGGACTAGCGGGGGGCCGGAATGAGCAGTTCTTC. This codes for CASGLAGGRNEQFF.

The chain recombines TRBV29-1 with TRBJ1-2; weak D call: TRBD1 (5 bases). Germline assignment: CDR1 SQVTM and CDR2 ANQGSEA. The CDR3 sequence is 12 residues long. V shed 5 bases and J shed 3 bases, with 10 bases lying between them. CDR3 DNA sequence: TGCAGCGTTCGACCGGGGGACTATGGCTACACCTTC. Translating gives CSVRPGDYGYTF.

The rearrangement joins TRBV9 to TRBJ1-2, with unresolved D. Germline lookup yields CDR1 SGDLS and CDR2 YYNGEE. V gave up 0 bases and J gave up 8 bases, with 23 bases separating them. The CDR3 sequence is 17 residues long. The CDR3 sequence is CASSVATNRVEGSGYTF. Written as DNA, the CDR3 is TGTGCCAGCAGCGTAGCTACCAACCGGGTCGAGGGATCGGGCTACACCTTC.

The chain employs TRBV6-5 and TRBJ1-1; D is perhaps TRBD1 (5 bases). Germline-derived CDR1 and CDR2 are MNHEY and SVGAGI. This CDR3 spans 14 amino acids. V shed 0 bases and J shed 1 base, with 6 bases lying between them. CDR3 protein: CASSYSGGNTEAFF. CDR3 nucleotide sequence: TGTGCCAGCAGTTACTCCGGGGGGAACACTGAAGCTTTCTTT.

The chain joins TRBV28 to TRBJ1-2; no reliable D call. This CDR3 is 14 amino acids long. In germline, CDR1 is MDHEN, CDR2 SYDVKM. V lost 3 bases to trimming and J lost 7 bases, with 15 bases between them. For the CDR3, the DNA is TGTGCCAGCAGTTTGAGGGTCACTAATGGTGGCTACACCTTC. It specifies CASSLRVTNGGYTF.

This chain joins TRBV5-1 and TRBJ2-7; TRBD1 matches at 10 bases. CDR3 length: 17 amino acids. Germline-derived CDR1 and CDR2 are SGHRS and YFSETQ. With 3 bases clipped from V and 2 bases from J, the junction kept 11 bases outside the gene matches. The CDR3 reads CASSSASSGTGAYEQYF. The CDR3 bases are TGCGCCAGCAGCTCGGCCTCCTCCGGGACAGGGGCCTACGAGCAGTACTTC.

The chain links TRBV7-9 to TRBJ1-2; no clear D. The CDR3 is made up of 12 amino acids. The V end was cut by 1 base, the J end by 5 bases, with 5 bases between. Germline CDR1 is SEHNR and CDR2 is FQNEAQ (reference sequence). For the CDR3, the DNA is TGTGCCAGCAGCTTAGGAGAGTATGGCTACACCTTC. This gives the protein CASSLGEYGYTF.